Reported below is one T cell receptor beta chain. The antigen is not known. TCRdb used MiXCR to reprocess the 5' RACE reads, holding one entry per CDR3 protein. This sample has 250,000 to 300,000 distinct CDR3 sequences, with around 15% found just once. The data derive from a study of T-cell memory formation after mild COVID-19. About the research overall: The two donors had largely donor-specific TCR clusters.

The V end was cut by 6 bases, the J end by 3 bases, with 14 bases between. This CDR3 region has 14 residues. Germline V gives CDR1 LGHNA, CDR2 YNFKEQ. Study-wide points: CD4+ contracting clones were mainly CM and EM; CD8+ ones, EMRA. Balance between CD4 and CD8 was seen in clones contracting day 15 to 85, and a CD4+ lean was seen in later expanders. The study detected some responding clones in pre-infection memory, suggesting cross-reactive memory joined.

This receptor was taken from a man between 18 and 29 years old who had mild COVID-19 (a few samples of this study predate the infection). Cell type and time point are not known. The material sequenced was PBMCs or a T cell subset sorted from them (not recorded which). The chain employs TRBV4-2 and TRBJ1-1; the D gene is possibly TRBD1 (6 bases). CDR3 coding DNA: TGTGCCAGCAGGCCCCTGGAGGGGGACACTGAAGCTTTCTTT. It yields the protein CASRPLEGDTEAFF.